Shown below are 30 T cell receptor beta chains from a single sample sequenced in a study of T cells after yellow fever vaccination. TCRdb reprocessed the 5' RACE reads via MiXCR and lists one record per CDR3 protein. Here the sample spans 200,000 to 250,000 distinct CDR3 sequences, roughly 7.2% being singletons. Source: CD4+ T cells sorted from PBMCs, taken 15 days after the yellow fever booster vaccination. The receptors stem from a young man who received the YFV17D yellow fever vaccine.

In regard to this clonotype: Relative to the germline gene, one junction end is altered; a read error may explain this. J is TRBJ2-5 and V is TRBV5-5, with a weak D call TRBD2 (7 bases). There are 15 residues in the CDR3. Germline CDR1 reads SGHKS; CDR2 reads YYEKEE (reference sequence). In DNA form, the CDR3 reads TGTGTCAGCAGCTCCGAGGCGGGGGCGTCGGAGACCCAGTACTTC. Protein: CVSSSEAGASETQYF.

The chain is built from TRBV18 and TRBJ1-1; D remains unclear. Germline V gene data show CDR1 as KGHSH and CDR2 as LQKENI. Trimming cost V 3 bases and J 5 bases, with 10 bases left between them. The CDR3 runs 13 residues. The CDR3 nucleotides are TGTGCCAGCTCACCTAGAGGAGGGACTGAAGCTTTCTTT. It encodes CASSPRGGTEAFF.

This clonotype appeared many times. The J gene is TRBJ2-3, the V gene TRBV18; D gene unclear. CDR1 and CDR2 (germline): KGHSH, LQKENI. This CDR3 comprises 13 residues. V was trimmed by 8 bases and J by 2 bases, leaving 11 bases between them. CDR3 DNA: TGTGCCAGCCGGCTGACCCTCACAGATACGCAGTATTTT. It yields the protein CASRLTLTDTQYF.

This clonotype was seen a few times. The chain combines TRBV7-2 with TRBJ2-7, with 9 bases that match TRBD1. The germline V gene encodes CDR1 SGHTA and CDR2 FQGNSA. CDR3 length equals 14 residues. With V trimmed by 5 bases and J by 2 bases, 4 bases remained unmatched. DNA for the CDR3: TGTGCCAGCAGCGAGACAGGGGGGCCCTACGAGCAGTACTTC. Its protein is CASSETGGPYEQYF.

This clonotype has just a few counts. This chain connects TRBV21-1 to TRBJ2-7. TRBV21-1 is designated a pseudogene. The length of the CDR3 is 13 residues. The DNA for the CDR3 is TGTGCCAGCAGCAAAGGAGACTCTTACGAGCAGTACTTC. This translates into CASSKGDSYEQYF.

This chain joins TRBV20-1 and TRBJ2-7; 8 bases match TRBD1. V lost 5 bases to trimming and J lost 2 bases; unmatched junction nucleotides: 8. Germline V lookup: CDR1 DFQATT, CDR2 SNEGSKA (reference sequence). The CDR3 extends over 14 amino acids. The CDR3 protein is CSARSPTGAYEQYF. The CDR3 nucleotides read TGCAGTGCTCGATCCCCGACAGGGGCCTACGAGCAGTACTTC.

The CDR3 nucleotides read TGTGCCAGCAGTTACTCGGCTAGCGGGAGGTACAATGAGCAGTTCTTC. Protein product: CASSYSASGRYNEQFF. The J gene is TRBJ2-1, the V gene TRBV6-2 or TRBV6-3, with TRBD2 matching over 11 bases. The V gene's germline CDR1 is MNHEY and CDR2 SVGEGT. The CDR3 length is 16 residues. The V segment lost 0 bases and the J segment 4 bases; nucleotides outside the gene matches: 2.

This clonotype has ten or more counts. The chain is built from TRBV29-1 and TRBJ2-7; D is perhaps TRBD1 (7 bases). Germline V CDR1 and CDR2: SQVTM, ANQGSEA. CDR3 size: 13 residues. V was pared by 5 bases and J by 1 base, with 12 bases between. CDR3 loop: CSVSGGISYEQYF. The CDR3 region has the DNA TGCAGCGTTTCAGGGGGGATATCCTACGAGCAGTACTTC.

This clonotype turned up a few times. The genes are TRBV30 and TRBJ2-7; D unresolved. This CDR3 has 13 amino acids. Between the trimmed V and J ends, which lost 0 bases and 0 bases, there was a span of 6 bases. The V gene's germline CDR1 is GTSNPN and CDR2 SVGIG (reference sequence). CDR3 amino acids: CAWSVPLSYEQYF. CDR3 sequence (DNA): TGTGCCTGGAGTGTGCCTCTCTCCTACGAGCAGTACTTC.

The chain uses TRBV7-2 and TRBJ1-5; TRBD1 agrees at 9 bases. J gave up 6 bases and V 1 base, and 1 base lay outside the gene matches. The germline CDR1 and CDR2 sequences are SGHTA and FQGNSA. The CDR3 sequence is 14 residues long. CDR3 bases: TGTGCCAGCAGCTTAGTGGGACAGGGTCAGCCCCAGCATTTT. Translating gives CASSLVGQGQPQHF.

The chain recombines TRBV11-2 with TRBJ1-1; tentative D call: TRBD1 (6 bases). CDR1 and CDR2 from the germline V gene are SGHAT and FQNNGV. CDR3 length: 16 residues. The V end was cut by 4 bases, the J end by 6 bases, with 21 bases between. The CDR3 loop is CASSSGMGAMSAEAFF. Written as DNA, the CDR3 is TGTGCCAGCAGCTCCGGTATGGGGGCGATGAGCGCTGAAGCTTTCTTT.

This clonotype was observed a handful of times. The chain is built from TRBV5-6 and TRBJ2-5; D might be TRBD1 (6 bases). Germline V gene sequence: CDR1 SGHDT, CDR2 YYEEEE. V was clipped by 3 bases and J by 4 bases, with 13 bases between them. The CDR3 is 14 amino acids. CDR3 coding DNA: TGTGCCAGCAGCTACGGGACACGAGGAGAGACCCAGTACTTC. It specifies CASSYGTRGETQYF.

This clonotype showed up just a few times. The rearrangement uses TRBV20-1 and TRBJ2-3, with D possibly TRBD2 on 6 matching bases. The CDR3 is made up of 15 amino acids. Germline lookup yields CDR1 DFQATT and CDR2 SNEGSKA (reference sequence). Trimming cost V 0 bases and J 3 bases, with 13 bases left between them. This CDR3 reads CSAREGRRGTDTQYF. DNA for the CDR3: TGCAGTGCTAGAGAGGGTAGGAGGGGAACAGATACGCAGTATTTT.

The chain uses TRBV4-2 and TRBJ2-7; 14 nucleotides match TRBD2. The CDR3 runs 18 residues. After removal of 3 bases from V and 3 bases from J, the junction contained 10 bases not matched to a gene. Germline V gene data show CDR1 as LGHNA and CDR2 as YNFKEQ. CDR3 DNA sequence: TGTGCCAGCAGCCAGGAAAGCGGGACTAGCGGGAGTTTCTACGAGCAGTACTTC. This gives the protein CASSQESGTSGSFYEQYF.

This clonotype occurred a few times. DNA for the CDR3: TGCGCCAGCAGCCCCGGACAGGGGACAAAATTGAACACCGGGGAGCTGTTTTTT. Translated: CASSPGQGTKLNTGELFF. The V call is TRBV5-1, the J call TRBJ2-2, with 9 nucleotides matching TRBD1. The CDR3 has 18 amino acids. The J segment lost 1 base and the V segment lost 4 bases, leaving 11 bases of the junction unmatched. Germline CDR1 reads SGHRS; CDR2 reads YFSETQ.

At least ten counts were recorded for this clonotype. The chain uses TRBV9 and TRBJ2-3; the D gene could be TRBD1 or TRBD2 (5 bases each). The V and J ends lost 2 bases and 2 bases respectively, with 12 bases between them. The CDR3 loop spans 15 amino acids. Germline V gene data show CDR1 as SGDLS and CDR2 as YYNGEE. The CDR3 DNA reads as TGTGCCAGCAGCGTGATGGGGGTAACCACAGATACGCAGTATTTT. Translating it yields CASSVMGVTTDTQYF.

The V gene is TRBV7-9, the J gene TRBJ2-4; D is unresolved. V lost 2 bases, J lost 0 bases, and 11 bases lay in between. The CDR3 is 16 amino acids. Germline-derived CDR1 and CDR2 are SEHNR and FQNEAQ (reference sequence). The CDR3 nucleotides read TGTGCCAGCAGCTTAACTGGGCCGCTAGCCAAAAACATTCAGTACTTC. This sequence encodes CASSLTGPLAKNIQYF.

The rearrangement joins TRBV27 to TRBJ1-1; 7 positions agree with TRBD1. Germline V gene sequence: CDR1 MNHEY, CDR2 SMNVEV (reference sequence). The CDR3 is 16 residues long. V trimming: 6 bases; J trimming: 4 bases; junction bases outside the gene matches: 14. CDR3 in DNA: TGTGCCAGCAGATATGGGTGGAGGGGGCGCGGCACTGAAGCTTTCTTT. Its translation: CASRYGWRGRGTEAFF.

Ten or more counts support this clonotype. J is TRBJ2-5 and V is TRBV15; D is ambiguous. The V gene lost 0 bases and the J gene lost 5 bases, with 7 bases spanning the gap. Germline V gene lookup returns CDR1 LNHNV and CDR2 YYDKDF (reference sequence). This CDR3 has 13 residues. CDR3 amino acids: CATSRDSVETQYF. As DNA, the CDR3 is TGTGCCACCAGCAGAGATTCGGTGGAGACCCAGTACTTC.

The chain is built from TRBV20-1 and TRBJ2-7, with a weak D call TRBD1 (5 bases). The V end was cut by 2 bases, the J end by 0 bases, with 8 bases between. This CDR3 is 13 amino acids long. The germline V gene has CDR1 DFQATT and CDR2 SNEGSKA (reference sequence). CDR3 sequence reads: CSARPGNSYEQYF. The CDR3 coding sequence is TGCAGTGCTAGACCAGGGAACTCCTACGAGCAGTACTTC.

This clonotype was observed a handful of times. The chain combines TRBV28 with TRBJ1-5; TRBD1 matches 12 bases. The V and J ends lost 6 bases and 7 bases, in that order; junction bases with no gene match: 4. Germline values: CDR1 MDHEN, CDR2 SYDVKM. There are 14 residues in the CDR3. This CDR3 reads CASRGTGGWQPQHF. DNA of the CDR3: TGTGCCAGCAGGGGGACAGGGGGCTGGCAGCCCCAGCATTTT.

This clonotype has only a few counts. V and J are TRBV29-1 and TRBJ2-3, with 7 bases identical to TRBD1. Germline V gives CDR1 SQVTM, CDR2 ANQGSEA. The CDR3 length is 14 residues. V shed 6 bases and J 6 bases; nucleotides not matched to a gene: 12. CDR3 sequence reads: CSVLQGQSRDTQYF. In nucleotides, the CDR3 is TGCAGCGTCCTCCAGGGACAGAGCCGTGATACGCAGTATTTT.

As DNA, the CDR3 is TGCGCCAGCAGCTATTTTGGCGGGACAGGGTCATATACGCAGTATTTT. Its translation is CASSYFGGTGSYTQYF. The chain has TRBV5-1 and TRBJ2-3; 9 bases are shared with TRBD1. From germline, CDR1 is SGHRS and CDR2 YFSETQ. This CDR3 region has 16 residues. V was clipped by 3 bases and J by 7 bases; unmatched bases: 12.

This clonotype appeared a few times. This chain links TRBV6-2 or TRBV6-3 with TRBJ2-7, with 8 bases matching TRBD1. Germline values: CDR1 MNHEY, CDR2 SVGEGT. With 6 bases clipped from V and 6 bases from J, the junction kept 7 bases outside the gene matches. This CDR3 region has 13 residues. CDR3 loop: CASRVDRVREQYF. The CDR3 DNA reads TGTGCCAGCAGAGTGGACAGGGTACGCGAGCAGTACTTC.

This clonotype was counted many times. The chain recombines TRBV19 with TRBJ2-7; TRBD1 matches 8 bases. The CDR3 sequence is 12 residues long. CDR1 is LNHDA and CDR2 is SQIVND in the germline V gene (reference sequence). Unmatched junction bases numbered 4, after V lost 7 bases and J lost 5 bases. The DNA for the CDR3 is TGTGCCAGTAAAGGACAGGGCCACGAGCAGTACTTC. Translating gives CASKGQGHEQYF.

This clonotype was seen more than once but under ten times. The rearrangement uses TRBV15 and TRBJ2-7; D possibly uses TRBD1 or TRBD2 (5 bases each). This CDR3 comprises 15 residues. From germline, CDR1 is LNHNV and CDR2 YYDKDF (reference sequence). V was trimmed by 1 base and J by 12 bases, leaving 22 bases between them. The CDR3 DNA reads TGTGCCACCAGCAGAGTTCTTGGAGGCCTGGGGGTAGCGTACTTC. Its protein is CATSRVLGGLGVAYF.

This clonotype was found many times. J is TRBJ2-2 and V is TRBV5-1, with D unresolved. V lost 9 bases and J 0 bases, leaving 12 bases between the germline ends. The CDR3 spans 14 residues. Germline CDR1 reads SGHRS; CDR2 reads YFSETQ. CDR3 bases: TGCGCCACCACTAACGATGCGAACACCGGGGAGCTGTTTTTT. Translating gives CATTNDANTGELFF.

In this sample, this clonotype turned up a few times. The J gene is TRBJ1-2, the V gene TRBV7-2; D gene ambiguous. Germline CDR1 and CDR2: SGHTA and FQGNSA. This CDR3 spans 15 amino acids. V shed 5 bases and J shed 5 bases, with 18 bases lying between them. CDR3 loop: CASSRDSHFTYGYTF. The CDR3 DNA reads TGTGCCAGCAGCCGAGATTCTCATTTTACTTATGGCTACACCTTC. The variable domain in full, completed from reference TRBV7-2 and TRBJ1-2, reads GAGVSQSPSNKVTEKGKDVELRCDPISGHTALYWYRQSLGQGLEFLIYFQGNSAPDKSGLPSDRFSAERTGGSVSTLTIQRTQQEDSAVYLCASSRDSHFTYGYTFGSGTRLTVV.

This clonotype was observed at least ten times. The V and J genes are TRBV6-1 and TRBJ2-7; possibly TRBD1 for D (6 bases). Germline lookup yields CDR1 MNHNS and CDR2 SASEGT. V was cut by 1 base and J by 2 bases, with 9 bases left in between. The CDR3 is 14 residues long. Written as DNA, the CDR3 is TGTGCCAGCAGTGAAGGGACAGCAACCTACGAGCAGTACTTC. It specifies CASSEGTATYEQYF.

The V gene is TRBV7-8, the J gene TRBJ1-5, with D possibly being TRBD1 (5 bases). Trimming removed 5 bases at V and 3 bases at J, with 20 bases between. Germline V gene lookup returns CDR1 SGHVS and CDR2 FQNEAQ. This CDR3 is built from 17 residues. The CDR3 DNA follows: TGTGCCAGCAGCCCACTTCCTCATAGGGGTTACAATCAGCCCCAGCATTTT. Translated: CASSPLPHRGYNQPQHF.